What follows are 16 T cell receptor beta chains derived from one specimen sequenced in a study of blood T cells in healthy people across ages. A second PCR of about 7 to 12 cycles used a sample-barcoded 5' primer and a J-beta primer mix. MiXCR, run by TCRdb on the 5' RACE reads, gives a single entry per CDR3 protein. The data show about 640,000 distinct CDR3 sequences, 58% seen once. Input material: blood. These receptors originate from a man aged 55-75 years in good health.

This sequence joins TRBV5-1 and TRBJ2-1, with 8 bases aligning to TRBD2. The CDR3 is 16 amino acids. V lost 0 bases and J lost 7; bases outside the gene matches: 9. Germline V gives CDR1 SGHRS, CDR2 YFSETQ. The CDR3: CASSLDWAGGLNEQFF. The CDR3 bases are TGCGCCAGCAGCTTGGATTGGGCGGGGGGCCTAAATGAGCAGTTCTTC.

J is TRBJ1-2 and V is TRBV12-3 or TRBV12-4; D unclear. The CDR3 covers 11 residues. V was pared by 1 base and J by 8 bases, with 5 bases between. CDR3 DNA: TGTGCCAGCAGTTTAGGGCACGGCTACACCTTC. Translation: CASSLGHGYTF.

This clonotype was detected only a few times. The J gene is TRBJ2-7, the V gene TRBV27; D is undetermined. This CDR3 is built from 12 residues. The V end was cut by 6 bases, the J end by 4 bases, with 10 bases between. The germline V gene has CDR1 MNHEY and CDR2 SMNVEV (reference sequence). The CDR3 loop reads CASRGTQYEQYF. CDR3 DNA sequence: TGTGCCAGCAGAGGCACCCAATACGAGCAGTACTTC.

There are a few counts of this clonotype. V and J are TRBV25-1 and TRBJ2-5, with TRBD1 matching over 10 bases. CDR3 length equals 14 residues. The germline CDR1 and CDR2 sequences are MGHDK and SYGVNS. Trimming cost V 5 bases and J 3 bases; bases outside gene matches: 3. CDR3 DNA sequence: TGTGCCAGCAGTACCGGGACAGGGGAAGAGACCCAGTACTTC. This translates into CASSTGTGEETQYF.

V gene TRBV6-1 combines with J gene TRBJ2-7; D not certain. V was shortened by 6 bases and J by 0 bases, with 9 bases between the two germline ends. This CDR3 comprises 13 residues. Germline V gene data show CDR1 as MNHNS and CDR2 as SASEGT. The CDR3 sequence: CASSTVTSYEQYF. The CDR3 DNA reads TGTGCCAGCAGCACAGTGACCTCCTACGAGCAGTACTTC.

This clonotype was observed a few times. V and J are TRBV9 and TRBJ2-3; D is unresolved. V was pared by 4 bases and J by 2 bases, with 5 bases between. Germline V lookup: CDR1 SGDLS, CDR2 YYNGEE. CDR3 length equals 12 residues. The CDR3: CASSTTTDTQYF. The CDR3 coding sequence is TGTGCCAGCAGCACGACCACAGATACGCAGTATTTT.

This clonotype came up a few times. CDR3: CASSQEGNKRTQYF. CDR3 DNA: TGTGCCAGCAGCCAGGAGGGGAACAAGAGGACCCAGTACTTC. V gene TRBV6-1 combines with J gene TRBJ2-5; D possibly corresponds to TRBD2 (6 bases). This CDR3 contains 14 residues. Trimming pared 6 bases from V and 7 bases from J, leaving 18 bases between. The germline V gene has CDR1 MNHNS and CDR2 SASEGT.

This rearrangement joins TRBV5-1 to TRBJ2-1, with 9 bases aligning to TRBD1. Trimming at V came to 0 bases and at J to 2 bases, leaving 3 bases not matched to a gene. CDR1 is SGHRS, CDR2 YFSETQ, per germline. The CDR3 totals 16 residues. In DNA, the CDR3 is TGCGCCAGCAGCTTGGCGGGACAGGGACCCTACAATGAGCAGTTCTTC. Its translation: CASSLAGQGPYNEQFF.

Here the CDR3 reads CASSLYVENSPLHF. The CDR3 nucleotides are TGTGCCAGCAGTTTATATGTGGAGAATTCACCCCTCCACTTT. V and J are TRBV12-3 or TRBV12-4 and TRBJ1-6, with D unclear. V lost 2 bases and J lost 7, with 9 bases in between. The CDR3 loop spans 14 amino acids.

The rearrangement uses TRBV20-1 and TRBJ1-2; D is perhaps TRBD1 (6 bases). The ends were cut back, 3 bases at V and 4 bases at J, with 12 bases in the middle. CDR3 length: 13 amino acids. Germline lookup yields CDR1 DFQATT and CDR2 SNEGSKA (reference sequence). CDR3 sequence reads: CSASKGQPYGYTF. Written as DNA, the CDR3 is TGCAGTGCTAGTAAAGGACAGCCCTATGGCTACACCTTC.

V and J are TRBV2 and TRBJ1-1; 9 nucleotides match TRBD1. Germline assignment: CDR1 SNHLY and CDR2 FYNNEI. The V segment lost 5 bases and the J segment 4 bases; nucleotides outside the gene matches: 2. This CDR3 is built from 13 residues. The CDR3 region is CASSRDRATEAFF. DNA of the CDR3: TGTGCCAGCAGTCGGGACAGGGCCACTGAAGCTTTCTTT.

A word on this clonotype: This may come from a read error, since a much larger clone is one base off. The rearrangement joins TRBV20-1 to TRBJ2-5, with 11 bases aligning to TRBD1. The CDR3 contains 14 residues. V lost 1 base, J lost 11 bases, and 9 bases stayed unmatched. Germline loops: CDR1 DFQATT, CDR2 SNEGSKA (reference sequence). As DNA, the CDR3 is TGCAGTGCTAGAGGGACAGGGGGCGTAAATGAGCAGTACTTC. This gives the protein CSARGTGGVNEQYF.

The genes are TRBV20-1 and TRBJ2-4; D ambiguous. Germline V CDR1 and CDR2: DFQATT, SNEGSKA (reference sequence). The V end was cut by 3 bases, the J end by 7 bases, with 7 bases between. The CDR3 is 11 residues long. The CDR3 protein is CSARVGNIQYF. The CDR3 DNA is TGCAGTGCTAGGGTGGGGAACATTCAGTACTTC.

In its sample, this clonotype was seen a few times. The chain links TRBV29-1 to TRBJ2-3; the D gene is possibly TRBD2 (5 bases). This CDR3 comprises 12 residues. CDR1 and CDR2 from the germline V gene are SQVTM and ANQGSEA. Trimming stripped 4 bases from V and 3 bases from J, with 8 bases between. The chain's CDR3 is CSVARVTDTQYF. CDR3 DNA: TGCAGCGTTGCGAGGGTAACAGATACGCAGTATTTT.

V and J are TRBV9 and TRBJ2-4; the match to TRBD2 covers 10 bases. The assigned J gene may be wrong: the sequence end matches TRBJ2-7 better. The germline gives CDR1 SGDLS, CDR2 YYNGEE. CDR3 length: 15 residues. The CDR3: CASSLQSGGAYEQYF. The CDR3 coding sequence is TGTGCCAGCAGCCTCCAGAGCGGGGGGGCCTACGAGCAGTACTTC.

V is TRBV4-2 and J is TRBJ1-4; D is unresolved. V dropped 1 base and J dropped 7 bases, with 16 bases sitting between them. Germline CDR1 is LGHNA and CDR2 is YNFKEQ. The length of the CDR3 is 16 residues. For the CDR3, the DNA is TGTGCCAGCAGCCAAGTTGGTTTGCAGGAGACTGAAAAACTGTTTTTT. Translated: CASSQVGLQETEKLFF.